This T cell receptor (beta chain) was sequenced for a study of CD8 T cells in ankylosing spondylitis. Germline-derived CDR1 and CDR2 are LNHDA and SQIVND (reference sequence). The CDR3 runs to 15 residues. Trimming stripped 5 bases from V and 0 bases from J, with 12 bases between. Worth noting for this clonotype: The antigen is undetermined.

MiXCR was run by TCRdb on the 5' RACE reads, yielding one entry per CDR3 protein. The sample includes around 100,000 distinct CDR3 sequences, approximately 25% of them seen just once. General observations from the study: The disease-linked clones had a CD8+ phenotype and low blood frequencies.

This clonotype was sampled from a male donor with ankylosing spondylitis. This chain uses TRBV19 with TRBJ2-3; D gene uncertain. The sample was synovial fluid, either unsorted or a sorted T cell fraction (not recorded which). The CDR3 is CASSSRVLSTDTQYF. The CDR3 DNA reads as TGTGCCAGTAGTTCAAGGGTCCTTAGCACAGATACGCAGTATTTT.